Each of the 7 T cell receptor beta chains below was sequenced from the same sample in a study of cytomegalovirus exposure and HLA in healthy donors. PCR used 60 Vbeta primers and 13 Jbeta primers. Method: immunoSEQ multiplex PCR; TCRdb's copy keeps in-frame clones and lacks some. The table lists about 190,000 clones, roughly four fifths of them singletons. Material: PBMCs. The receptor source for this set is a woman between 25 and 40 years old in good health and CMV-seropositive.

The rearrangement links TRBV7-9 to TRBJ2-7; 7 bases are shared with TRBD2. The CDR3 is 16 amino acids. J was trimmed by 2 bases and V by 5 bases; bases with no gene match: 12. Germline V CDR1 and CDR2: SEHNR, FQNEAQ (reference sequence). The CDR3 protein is CASSPPGLGGAYEQYF. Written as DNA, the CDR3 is TGTGCCAGCAGCCCACCCGGACTAGGCGGAGCCTACGAGCAGTACTTC.

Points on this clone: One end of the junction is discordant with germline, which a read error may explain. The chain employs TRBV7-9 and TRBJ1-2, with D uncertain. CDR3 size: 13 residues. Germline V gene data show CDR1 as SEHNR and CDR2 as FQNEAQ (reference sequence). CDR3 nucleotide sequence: TGTTCCAGCAGCTTAGCGAATACGGATGGCTACACCTTC. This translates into CSSSLANTDGYTF.

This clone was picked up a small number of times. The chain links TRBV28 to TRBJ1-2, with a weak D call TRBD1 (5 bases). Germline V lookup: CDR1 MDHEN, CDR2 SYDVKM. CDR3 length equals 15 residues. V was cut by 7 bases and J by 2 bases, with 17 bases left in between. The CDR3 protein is CASIKWGGINYGYTF. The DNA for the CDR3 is TGTGCCAGCATCAAATGGGGGGGTATCAACTATGGCTACACCTTC.

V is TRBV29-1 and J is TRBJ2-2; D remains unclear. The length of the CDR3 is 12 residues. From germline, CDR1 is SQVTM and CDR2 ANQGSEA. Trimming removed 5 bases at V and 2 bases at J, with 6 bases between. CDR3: CSVIRNTGELFF. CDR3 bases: TGCAGCGTTATTAGAAACACCGGGGAGCTGTTTTTT.

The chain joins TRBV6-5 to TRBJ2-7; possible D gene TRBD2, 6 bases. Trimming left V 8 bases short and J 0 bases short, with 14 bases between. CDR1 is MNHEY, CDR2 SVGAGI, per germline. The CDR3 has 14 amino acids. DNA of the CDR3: TGTGCCAGCTCCCCCGGGAGCTTCTCCTACGAGCAGTACTTC. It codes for CASSPGSFSYEQYF.

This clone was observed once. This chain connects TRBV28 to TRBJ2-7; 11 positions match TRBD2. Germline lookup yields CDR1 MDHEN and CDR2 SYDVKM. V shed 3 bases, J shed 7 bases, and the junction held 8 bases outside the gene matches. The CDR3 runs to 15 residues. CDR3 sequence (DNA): TGTGCCAGCAGTTTTATAGCGGGAGGGGTGGGGGAGCAGTACTTC. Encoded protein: CASSFIAGGVGEQYF.

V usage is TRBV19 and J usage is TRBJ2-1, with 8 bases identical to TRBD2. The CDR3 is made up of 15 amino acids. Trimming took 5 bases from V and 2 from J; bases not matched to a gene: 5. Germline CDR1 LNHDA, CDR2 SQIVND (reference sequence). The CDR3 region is CASSFGGGPYNEQFF. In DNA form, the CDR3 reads TGTGCCAGTAGTTTCGGGGGGGGCCCCTACAATGAGCAGTTCTTC.